This T cell receptor (beta chain) was profiled in a study of multiple sclerosis patients with progressive multifocal leukoencephalopathy. Study conclusions and caveats: Clones expanded at PML were already present before and during natalizumab.

Synthetic inline TR CDR3 controls covering all V-J pairings were spiked into each PCR. Using immunoSEQ multiplex PCR, the repertoire was profiled, and TCRdb retains in-frame clones only, with some absent. The sample includes some 27,000 clones, nearly 90% of them seen just once. Regarding time point: around 12 months of natalizumab therapy. Longitudinal control samples came from natalizumab-treated multiple sclerosis patients without PML. Prior interferon beta treatment was universal, and the PML patients were all female. The germline CDR1 and CDR2 sequences are MNHEY and SMNVEV (reference sequence). This CDR3 region has 14 residues. J was trimmed by 9 bases and V by 3 bases; bases with no gene match: 5. Concerning this clone: Antigen specificity is unknown. This sample includes further DNA sequences coding for the same CDR3.

Material: PBMCs, obtained from a patient treated with natalizumab. The receptor comes from a human donor with multiple sclerosis. The rearrangement uses TRBV27 and TRBJ1-6, with TRBD1 matching 7 bases. CDR3 sequence reads: CASSFDREGSPLHF. DNA for the CDR3: TGTGCCAGCAGTTTCGACAGGGAGGGTTCACCCCTCCACTTT.